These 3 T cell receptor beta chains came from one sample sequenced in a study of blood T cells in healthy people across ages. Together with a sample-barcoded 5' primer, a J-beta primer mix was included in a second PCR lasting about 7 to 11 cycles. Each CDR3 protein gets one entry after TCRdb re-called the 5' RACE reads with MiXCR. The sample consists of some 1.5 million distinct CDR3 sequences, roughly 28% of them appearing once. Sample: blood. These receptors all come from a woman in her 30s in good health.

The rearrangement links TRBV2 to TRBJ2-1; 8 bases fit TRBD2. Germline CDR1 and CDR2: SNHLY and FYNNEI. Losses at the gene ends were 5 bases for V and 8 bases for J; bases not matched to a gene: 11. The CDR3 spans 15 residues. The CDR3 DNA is TGTGCCAGCAGTCCGACTGGCGGGAGGAGGGATGAGCAGTTCTTC. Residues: CASSPTGGRRDEQFF.

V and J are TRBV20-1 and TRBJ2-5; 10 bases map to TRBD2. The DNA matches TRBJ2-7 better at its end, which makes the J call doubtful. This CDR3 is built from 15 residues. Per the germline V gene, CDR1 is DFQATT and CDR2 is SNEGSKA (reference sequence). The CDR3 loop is CSANLGLAGVGEQYF. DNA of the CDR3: TGCAGTGCTAACTTAGGGCTAGCGGGAGTAGGCGAGCAGTACTTC.

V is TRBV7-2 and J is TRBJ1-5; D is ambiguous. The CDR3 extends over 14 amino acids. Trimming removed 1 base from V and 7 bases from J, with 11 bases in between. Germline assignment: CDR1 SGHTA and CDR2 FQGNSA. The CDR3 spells CASSLGPGRQPQHF. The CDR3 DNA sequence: TGTGCCAGCAGCTTAGGACCAGGCCGCCAGCCCCAGCATTTT.